The T cell receptor beta chain described here comes from a study of PD-1 blockade in classical Hodgkin lymphoma. Background on the study: Nivolumab was given intravenously to patients at 3 mg/kg every 2 weeks. Study outcomes and limitations: Baseline diversity in complete responders resembled that of newly diagnosed patients. The study reported lower baseline TCR diversity in newly diagnosed patients than in healthy donors.

Sequencing used immunoSEQ multiplex PCR; TCRdb keeps in-frame clones, though not all of them. The data contain tens of thousands of clones, 70% to 75% of them singletons. Indicated time point: cycle 4 day 1 (C4D1), after less than seven weeks of nivolumab. In every patient, relapse followed autologous stem cell transplantation, while exposure to brentuximab vedotin differed. The count of this clone is one. The antigen remains unidentified. Trimming removed 0 bases from V and 4 bases from J, with 16 bases in between. The CDR3 totals 16 residues. CDR1 and CDR2 from the germline V gene are SGHKS and YYEKEE (reference sequence).

The receptor's source is a human donor with classical Hodgkin lymphoma. The rearrangement uses TRBV5-5 and TRBJ2-5; maybe TRBD1 (6 bases). Source: peripheral blood mononuclear cells (PBMCs), taken before the fourth cycle of nivolumab. CDR3 loop: CASSLGGHPDSETQYF. As DNA, the CDR3 is TGTGCCAGCAGCTTGGGGGGACACCCCGACTCAGAGACCCAGTACTTC.